This T cell receptor (beta chain) was found in a study of T cell changes during pregnancy in multiple sclerosis. A single count supports this clone. The CDR3 sequence is 16 residues long. Between the trimmed V and J ends, which lost 6 bases and 4 bases, there was a span of 18 bases. Germline-derived CDR1 and CDR2 are SGHVS and FNYEAQ. The table came from immunoSEQ multiplex PCR; TCRdb's copy has only in-frame clones and leaves some out. The repertoire holds around 64,000 clones, approximately 93% seen once, with roughly 2.6% in the top ten. This clonotype was sampled from a female donor with multiple sclerosis, enrolled in a pregnancy study. This chain uses TRBV7-6 with TRBJ2-2; a weak D match, TRBD2 (6 bases). This material consisted of CD8+ T cells from peripheral blood mononuclear cells, taken in the third trimester of pregnancy. CDR3 in DNA: TGTGCCAGCAGTCCTGGTAGCGGCCGCCGCACCGGGGAGCTGTTTTTT. It translates to CASSPGSGRRTGELFF. Supplemented by reference TRBV7-6 and TRBJ2-2, the full variable domain reads GAGVSQSPRYKVTKRGQDVALRCDPISGHVSLYWYRQALGQGPEFLTYFNYEAQQDKSGLPNDRFSAERPEGSISTLTIQRTEQRDSAMYRCASSPGSGRRTGELFFGEGSRLTVL.